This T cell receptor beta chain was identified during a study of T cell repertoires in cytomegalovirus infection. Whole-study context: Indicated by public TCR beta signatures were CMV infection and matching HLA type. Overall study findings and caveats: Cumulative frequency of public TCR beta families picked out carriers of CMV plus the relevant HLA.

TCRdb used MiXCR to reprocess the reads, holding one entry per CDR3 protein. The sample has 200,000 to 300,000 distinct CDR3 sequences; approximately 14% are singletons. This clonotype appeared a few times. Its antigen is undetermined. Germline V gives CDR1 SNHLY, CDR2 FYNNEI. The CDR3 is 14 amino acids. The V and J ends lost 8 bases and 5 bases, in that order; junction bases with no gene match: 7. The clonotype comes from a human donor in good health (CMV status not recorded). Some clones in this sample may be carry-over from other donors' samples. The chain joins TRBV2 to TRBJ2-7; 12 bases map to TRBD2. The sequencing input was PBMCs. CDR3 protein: CASGGLAGGNEQYF. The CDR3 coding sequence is TGTGCCAGCGGCGGCCTAGCGGGAGGGAACGAGCAGTACTTC.